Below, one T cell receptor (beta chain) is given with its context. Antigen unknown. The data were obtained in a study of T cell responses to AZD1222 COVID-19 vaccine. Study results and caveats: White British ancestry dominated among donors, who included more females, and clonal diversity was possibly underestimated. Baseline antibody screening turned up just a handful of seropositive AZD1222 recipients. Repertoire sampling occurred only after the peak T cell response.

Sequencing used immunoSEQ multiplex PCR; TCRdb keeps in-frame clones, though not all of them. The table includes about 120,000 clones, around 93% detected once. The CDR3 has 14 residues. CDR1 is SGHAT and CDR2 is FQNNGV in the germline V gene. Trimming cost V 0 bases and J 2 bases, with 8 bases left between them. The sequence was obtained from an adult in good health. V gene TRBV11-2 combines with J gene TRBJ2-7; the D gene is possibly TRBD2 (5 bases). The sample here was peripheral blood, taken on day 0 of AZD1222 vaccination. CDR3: CASSLDPGTYEQYF. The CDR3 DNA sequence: TGTGCCAGCAGCTTAGACCCGGGAACCTACGAGCAGTACTTC. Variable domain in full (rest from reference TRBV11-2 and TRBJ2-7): EAGVAQSPRYKIIEKRQSVAFWCNPISGHATLYWYQQILGQGPKLLIQFQNNGVVDDSQLPKDRFSAERLKGVDSTLKIQPAKLEDSAVYLCASSLDPGTYEQYFGPGTRLTVT.